The source of this T cell receptor beta chain is a study of T cell repertoires in cytomegalovirus infection. The study's findings and limits: Pooled public TCR beta family frequency picked out CMV carriers with the relevant HLA.

Trimming removed 6 bases at V and 4 bases at J, with 21 bases between. CDR1 is MDHEN and CDR2 is SYDVKM in the germline V gene. The CDR3 is 16 amino acids. Comments on this clonotype: Its antigen remains unidentified.

TCRdb used MiXCR to reprocess the reads, holding one entry per CDR3 protein. Seen here are hundreds of thousands of distinct CDR3 sequences, roughly 30% observed once, and the top ten hold roughly 20%. The starting material was cultured PBMCs, obtained from culture after CMV antigen stimulation. The TCR sequence derives from a human donor in good health (CMV status not recorded). Some clones in this sample may be carry-over from other donors' samples. The chain recombines TRBV28 with TRBJ2-5, with D tentatively TRBD1 or TRBD2 (5 bases each). Here the CDR3 reads CASRRSGTPRGETQYF. The CDR3 DNA reads as TGTGCCAGCAGACGATCCGGGACCCCCAGAGGAGAGACCCAGTACTTC.